One and the same sample provided the 5 T cell receptor beta chains below, sequenced in a study of blood T cell repertoires in COVID-19. TCRdb's table, derived via immunoSEQ multiplex PCR, lists solely in-frame clones and lacks some. Of roughly 250,000 clones listed, roughly 84% were seen once; the top ten hold 8% to 9.5%. The sample taken for sequencing was peripheral blood. These TCRs come from a human donor in a cohort sampled during active COVID-19.

The chain employs TRBV9 and TRBJ2-7, with D possibly being TRBD1 (6 bases). Trimming shortened V by 2 bases and J by 3 bases, and 9 bases separated the two germline ends. The germline gives CDR1 SGDLS, CDR2 YYNGEE. CDR3 length equals 13 residues. Here the CDR3 DNA reads TGTGCCAGCAGCGTCGGACAGAACTACGAGCAGTACTTC. This codes for CASSVGQNYEQYF.

The genes are TRBV7-6 and TRBJ2-1, with TRBD2 matching over 10 bases. CDR1 is SGHVS and CDR2 is FNYEAQ in the germline V gene. The CDR3 runs 16 residues. V trimming: 2 bases; J trimming: 4 bases; junction bases outside the gene matches: 5. CDR3 coding DNA: TGTGCCAGCAGCTTATACCCTAGCGGGGGTTACAATGAGCAGTTCTTC. Translation: CASSLYPSGGYNEQFF.

Only a few counts were recorded for this clone. This chain links TRBV27 with TRBJ2-1; 7 bases align to TRBD1. Germline values: CDR1 MNHEY, CDR2 SMNVEV (reference sequence). The CDR3 is 17 amino acids. With 5 bases clipped from V and 4 bases from J, the junction kept 14 bases outside the gene matches. The CDR3 coding sequence is TGTGCCAGCAGTCTCAGACAGGGCGCTATTATGTACAATGAGCAGTTCTTC. It encodes CASSLRQGAIMYNEQFF.

This clone was observed once. The V gene is TRBV29-1, the J gene TRBJ1-2, with 7 positions matching TRBD1. The CDR3 totals 14 residues. CDR1 SQVTM and CDR2 ANQGSEA come from the germline V gene. After removal of 3 bases from V and 4 bases from J, the junction contained 8 bases not matched to a gene. The CDR3 bases are TGCAGCGTTGAGGGGGGACAGAAGGCCTATGGCTACACCTTC. Translated, it gives CSVEGGQKAYGYTF.

The V gene is TRBV7-9, the J gene TRBJ1-6; 9 bases match TRBD1. The germline V gene has CDR1 SEHNR and CDR2 FQNEAQ (reference sequence). V was pared by 6 bases and J by 6 bases, with 6 bases of the junction left unmatched. The CDR3 totals 15 residues. CDR3 protein: CASRVQGAANSPLHF. CDR3 sequence (DNA): TGTGCCAGCAGAGTACAGGGGGCCGCTAATTCACCCCTCCACTTT. Full variable domain (rest looked up from reference TRBV7-9 and TRBJ1-6): DTGVSQNPRHKITKRGQNVTFRCDPISEHNRLYWYRQTLGQGPEFLTYFQNEAQLEKSRLLSDRFSAERPKGSFSTLEIQRTEQGDSAMYLCASRVQGAANSPLHFGNGTRLTVT.